One and the same sample provided the 7 T cell receptor beta chains below, sequenced in a study of T cell repertoires in cytomegalovirus infection. Their cognate antigens are unknown. TCRdb re-called the reads through MiXCR, storing one row per CDR3 protein. The repertoire includes a few hundred thousand distinct CDR3 sequences, 20% to 25% of them detected once, and roughly 13% sits in the top ten. Sequencing was performed on cultured PBMCs, taken from culture after CMV antigen stimulation. Every receptor here comes from a human donor in good health (CMV status not recorded). Some clones in this sample may be carry-over from other donors' samples.

This clonotype was counted only a few times. The V gene is TRBV10-3, the J gene TRBJ2-7; possible D gene TRBD2, 5 bases. V shed 2 bases and J shed 7 bases, with 12 bases lying between them. The CDR3 has 13 amino acids. Germline V gene lookup returns CDR1 ENHRY and CDR2 SYGVKD. CDR3 nucleotide sequence: TGTGCCATCAGTGAGGTTTGGACGGGGGAGCAGTACGTC. It encodes CAISEVWTGEQYV.

The table lists this clonotype with a few counts. The genes are TRBV6-6 and TRBJ2-1; 9 bases align to TRBD2. There are 15 residues in the CDR3. Germline V lookup: CDR1 MNHNY, CDR2 SVGAGI (reference sequence). V lost 6 bases, J lost 4 bases, and 7 bases stayed unmatched. The CDR3, as DNA: TGTGCCAGCAGCACCTCTAGCGGGGTATACAATGAGCAGTTCTTC. This sequence encodes CASSTSSGVYNEQFF.

This clonotype has more than one count but fewer than ten. V usage is TRBV19 and J usage is TRBJ2-3, with a possible D match to TRBD1 (6 bases). CDR3 length: 16 residues. Per the germline V gene, CDR1 is LNHDA and CDR2 is SQIVND (reference sequence). Trimming shortened V by 5 bases and J by 1 base, and 16 bases separated the two germline ends. Written as DNA, the CDR3 is TGTGCCAGTAGTCTAGCAGCACAGGGACGCACAGATACGCAGTATTTT. This translates into CASSLAAQGRTDTQYF.

The V gene is TRBV13, the J gene TRBJ2-1; D is tentatively TRBD1 or TRBD2 (5 bases each). V was cut by 7 bases and J by 2 bases, with 18 bases left in between. The germline CDR1 and CDR2 sequences are PRHDT and FYEKMQ (reference sequence). The CDR3 spans 16 residues. CDR3 DNA sequence: TGTGCCAGCAATCAAGGGGCAGGGAGTACCTACAATGAGCAGTTCTTC. It encodes CASNQGAGSTYNEQFF.

The rearrangement uses TRBV4-1 and TRBJ2-3; the match to TRBD2 covers 8 bases. Looked up from germline, CDR1 is MGHRA and CDR2 is YSYEKL. The V segment lost 2 bases and the J segment 3 bases; nucleotides outside the gene matches: 7. The CDR3 length is 16 residues. This chain's CDR3 is CASSQWPSGSTDTQYF. The DNA of the CDR3 is TGCGCCAGCAGCCAATGGCCCAGCGGGAGTACAGATACGCAGTATTTT.

This clonotype occurred a few times. The chain is built from TRBV7-6 and TRBJ2-7; D unresolved. The CDR3 is made up of 12 amino acids. V lost 1 base and J 6 bases, leaving 7 bases between the germline ends. CDR1 and CDR2 from the germline V gene are SGHVS and FNYEAQ. For the CDR3, the DNA is TGTGCCAGCAGCTTAGACGGGTTCGAGCAGTACGTC. Its translation: CASSLDGFEQYV.

This CDR3 reads CASRRTSGPYNEQFF. Written as DNA, the CDR3 is TGTGCCAGCAGAAGGACTAGCGGGCCTTACAATGAGCAGTTCTTC. The V call is TRBV2, the J call TRBJ2-1; 11 bases fit TRBD2. Germline V CDR1 and CDR2: SNHLY, FYNNEI. J gave up 4 bases and V 6 bases, and 5 bases lay outside the gene matches. The CDR3 runs 15 residues.